The 9 T cell receptor beta chains presented below share a single source sample, sequenced in a study of T cells in Graves' hyperthyroidism and ophthalmopathy. Amplified TCR beta CDR3 regions came from RNA transcripts. The primer set for the first-round RT-PCR of the TCR CDR3 was HTBI. A single record per CDR3 protein comes from TCRdb applying MiXCR to the multiplex PCR reads. The sample records roughly 240,000 distinct CDR3 sequences, almost 25% being singletons. Specimen: blood. The receptors were gathered from a woman aged 40 to 55 with Graves' ophthalmopathy.

This clonotype has a count of ten or more. The chain recombines TRBV11-2 with TRBJ2-4, with 9 positions matching TRBD1. CDR1 and CDR2 (germline): SGHAT, FQNNGV. The CDR3 is made up of 16 amino acids. V shed 5 bases, J shed 8 bases, and the junction held 13 bases outside the gene matches. The DNA for the CDR3 is TGTGCCAGCAGCCCCCAGACGGGACAGGGAAGATACATTCAGTACTTC. Translation: CASSPQTGQGRYIQYF.

V gene TRBV27 combines with J gene TRBJ2-7; 11 bases match TRBD2. The germline gives CDR1 MNHEY, CDR2 SMNVEV (reference sequence). The J segment lost 0 bases and the V segment lost 6 bases, leaving 7 bases of the junction unmatched. There are 16 residues in the CDR3. This CDR3 is CASRRTSGSPSYEQYF. DNA for the CDR3: TGTGCCAGCAGAAGGACTAGCGGGTCCCCCTCCTACGAGCAGTACTTC.

This clonotype showed up just once. DNA for the CDR3: TGTGCCTGGAGGAGCTCGGGGGGGGCATCTTTCTTT. This codes for CAWRSSGGASFF. The V and J genes are TRBV30 and TRBJ1-1, with a tentative D call TRBD1 (6 bases). The germline CDR1 and CDR2 sequences are GTSNPN and SVGIG (reference sequence). This CDR3 region has 12 residues. Trimming left V 3 bases short and J 12 bases short, with 17 bases between.

This clonotype was recorded many times. The genes are TRBV5-1 and TRBJ2-2; TRBD2 is a possible D gene (6 bases). Germline V gene lookup returns CDR1 SGHRS and CDR2 YFSETQ. The CDR3 runs to 13 residues. V dropped 9 bases and J dropped 5 bases, with 14 bases sitting between them. The CDR3 DNA reads TGCGCCACCCGGAGGGGAGATACCGGGGAGCTGTTTTTT. It yields the protein CATRRGDTGELFF.

With regard to this clonotype: A much bigger clone sits one base away, suggesting this may be a read error. The chain combines TRBV4-1 with TRBJ2-7; D tentatively reads TRBD1 or TRBD2 (7 bases each). The CDR3 runs 16 residues. Looked up from germline, CDR1 is MGHRA and CDR2 is YSYEKL. CDR3 sequence reads: CAISQYGGDSSHEQYF. Here the CDR3 DNA reads TGCGCCATCAGCCAATATGGGGGGGACAGTTCGCACGAGCAGTACTTC.

This clonotype was seen at least ten times. The chain recombines TRBV7-2 with TRBJ2-7; TRBD1 might be the D (5 bases). The CDR3 has 13 residues. V lost 7 bases and J lost 6, with 16 bases in between. CDR1 is SGHTA and CDR2 is FQGNSA in the germline V gene. The DNA for the CDR3 is TGTGCCAGCACCGTCCCACAGGACCTCGAGCAGTACTTC. This sequence encodes CASTVPQDLEQYF.

The chain is built from TRBV5-6 and TRBJ1-5; D might be TRBD1 (5 bases). Per germline, CDR1 SGHDT and CDR2 YYEEEE. This CDR3 spans 16 amino acids. V was shortened by 1 base and J by 0 bases, with 11 bases between the two germline ends. As DNA, the CDR3 is TGTGCCAGCAGCTTGACCGGGCAGGGTAGCAATCAGCCCCAGCATTTT. This encodes CASSLTGQGSNQPQHF.

There are many counts of this clonotype. V and J are TRBV20-1 and TRBJ2-5, with D hard to call. Germline assignment: CDR1 DFQATT and CDR2 SNEGSKA (reference sequence). Trimming shortened V by 6 bases and J by 0 bases, and 20 bases separated the two germline ends. CDR3 length: 16 residues. CDR3 nucleotide sequence: TGCAGTGCACCACCCTCCTCGCTCGTGTACCAAGAGACCCAGTACTTC. Encoded protein: CSAPPSSLVYQETQYF.

In regard to this clonotype: The junction shows a germline mismatch at one end, possibly a read error. This chain links TRBV27 with TRBJ2-5, with D possibly TRBD2 on 6 matching bases. Per germline, CDR1 MNHEY and CDR2 SMNVEV (reference sequence). This CDR3 is built from 17 residues. The CDR3 nucleotides read TGTGCTAGCAGTCCTCTCCTTGAGCTGGCGGGGAAGGAGACCCAGTACTTC. The encoded protein is CASSPLLELAGKETQYF.